The T cell receptor (beta chain) under discussion was sequenced for a study of Ad26.COV2.S vaccination and SARS-CoV-2 variants. On the study more broadly: Donor was one of the participants in the Ad26.COV2.S arm of the COV1001 trial. Notes on the study in general: Analytic work on TCR breadth and depth might have understated the full extent of total T cell responses.

Regarding treatment: around 19 received Ad26.COV2.S at low or high dose, single or two shots; 5 received placebo; per-sample allocation not given. Day 63 following the first vaccine or placebo injection was when the samples were taken. An adult aged 18-55 years in Boston served as the donor. The administered vaccine (an Ad26 vector) expressed Wuhan-strain SARS-CoV-2 spike. CDR1 and CDR2 from the germline V gene are SGHRS and YFSETQ. The CDR3 sequence is 14 residues long. V dropped 0 bases and J dropped 1 base, with 4 bases sitting between them. In regard to this clone: Its antigen is still unknown. Other DNA sequences from this sample encode an identical CDR3 as well.

TCRdb's copy holds only in-frame clones and misses some; the assay was immunoSEQ multiplex PCR. The data show some 390,000 clones, approximately 90% seen once. This sequence was found in a person aged 18-60 years who received the Ad26.COV2.S COVID-19 vaccine or a placebo. The sequencing used peripheral blood, collected in a trial of Ad26.COV2.S vaccine versus placebo. The chain couples TRBV5-1 to TRBJ2-2; D unclear. The CDR3 nucleotides read TGCGCCAGCAGCTTGGTCGGGAACACCGGGGAGCTGTTTTTT. Protein sequence: CASSLVGNTGELFF.